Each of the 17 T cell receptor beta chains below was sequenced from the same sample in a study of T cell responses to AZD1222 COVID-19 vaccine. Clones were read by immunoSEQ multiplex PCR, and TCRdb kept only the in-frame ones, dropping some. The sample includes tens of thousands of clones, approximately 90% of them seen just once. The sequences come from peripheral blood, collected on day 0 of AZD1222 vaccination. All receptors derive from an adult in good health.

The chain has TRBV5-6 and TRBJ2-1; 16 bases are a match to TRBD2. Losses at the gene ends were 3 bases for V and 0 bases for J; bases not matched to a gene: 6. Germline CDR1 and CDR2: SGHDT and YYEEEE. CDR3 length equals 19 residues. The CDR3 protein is CASSSAGLAGGFSYNEQFF. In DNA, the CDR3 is TGTGCCAGCAGCTCGGCGGGACTAGCGGGGGGGTTCTCCTACAATGAGCAGTTCTTC.

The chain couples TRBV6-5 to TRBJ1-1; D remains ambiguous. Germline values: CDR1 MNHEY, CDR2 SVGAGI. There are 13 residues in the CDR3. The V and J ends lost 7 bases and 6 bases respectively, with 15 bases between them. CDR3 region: CASIPNGVSEAFF. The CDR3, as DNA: TGTGCCAGCATCCCCAACGGGGTGTCTGAAGCTTTCTTT.

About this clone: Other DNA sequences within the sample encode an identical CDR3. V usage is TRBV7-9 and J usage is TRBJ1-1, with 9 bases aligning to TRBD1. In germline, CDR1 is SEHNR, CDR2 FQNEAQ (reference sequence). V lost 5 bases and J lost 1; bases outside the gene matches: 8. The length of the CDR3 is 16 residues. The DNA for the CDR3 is TGTGCCAGCAGCCCTAGAGGACAGGGGAAGAACACTGAAGCTTTCTTT. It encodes CASSPRGQGKNTEAFF.

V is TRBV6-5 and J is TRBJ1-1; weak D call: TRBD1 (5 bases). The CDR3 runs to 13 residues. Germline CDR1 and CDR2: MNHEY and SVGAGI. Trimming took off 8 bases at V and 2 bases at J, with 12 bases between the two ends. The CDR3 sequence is CASSWDRNTEAFF. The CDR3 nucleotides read TGTGCCAGCTCTTGGGACCGTAACACTGAAGCTTTCTTT.

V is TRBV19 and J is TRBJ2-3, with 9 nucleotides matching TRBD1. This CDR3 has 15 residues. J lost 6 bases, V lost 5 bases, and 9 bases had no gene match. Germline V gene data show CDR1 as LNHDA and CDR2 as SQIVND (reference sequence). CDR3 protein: CASSAGQGGRDTQYF. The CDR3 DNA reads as TGTGCCAGTAGTGCGGGACAGGGTGGACGGGATACGCAGTATTTT.

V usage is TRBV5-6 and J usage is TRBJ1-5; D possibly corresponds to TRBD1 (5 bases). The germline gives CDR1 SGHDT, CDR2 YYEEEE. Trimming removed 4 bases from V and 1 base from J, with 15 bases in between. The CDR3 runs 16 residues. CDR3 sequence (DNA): TGTGCCAGCAGCCTTTGGGGCCTAGCGAGCAATCAGCCCCAGCATTTT. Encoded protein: CASSLWGLASNQPQHF.

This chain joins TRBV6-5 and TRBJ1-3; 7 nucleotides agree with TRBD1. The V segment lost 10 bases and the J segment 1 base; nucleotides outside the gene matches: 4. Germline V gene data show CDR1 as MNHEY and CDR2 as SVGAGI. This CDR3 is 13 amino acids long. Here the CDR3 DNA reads TGTGCCACAGGGGGGGAATCTGGAAACACCATATATTTT. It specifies CATGGESGNTIYF.

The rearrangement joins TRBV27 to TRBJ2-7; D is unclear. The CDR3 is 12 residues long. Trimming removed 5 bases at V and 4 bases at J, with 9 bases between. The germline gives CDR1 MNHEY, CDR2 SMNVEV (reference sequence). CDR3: CASSRWGYEQYF. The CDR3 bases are TGTGCCAGCAGTCGCTGGGGATACGAGCAGTACTTC.

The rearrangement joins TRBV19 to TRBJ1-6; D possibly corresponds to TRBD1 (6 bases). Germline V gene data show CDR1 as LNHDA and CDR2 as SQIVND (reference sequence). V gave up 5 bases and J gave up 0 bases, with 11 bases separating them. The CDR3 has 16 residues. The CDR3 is CASSPGQSSYNSPLHF. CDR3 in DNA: TGTGCCAGTAGTCCCGGACAGAGCTCCTATAATTCACCCCTCCACTTT. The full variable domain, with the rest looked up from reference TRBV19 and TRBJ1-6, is DGGITQSPKYLFRKEGQNVTLSCEQNLNHDAMYWYRQDPGQGLRLIYYSQIVNDFQKGDIAEGYSVSREKKESFPLTVTSAQKNPTAFYLCASSPGQSSYNSPLHFGNGTRLTVT.

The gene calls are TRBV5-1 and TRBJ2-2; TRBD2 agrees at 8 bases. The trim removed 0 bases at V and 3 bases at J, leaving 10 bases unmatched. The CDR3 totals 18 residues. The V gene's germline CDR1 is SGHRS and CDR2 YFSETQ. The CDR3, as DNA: TGCGCCAGCAGCTTGGAAGAGGCTAGCGGGCGAGACACCGGGGAGCTGTTTTTT. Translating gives CASSLEEASGRDTGELFF.

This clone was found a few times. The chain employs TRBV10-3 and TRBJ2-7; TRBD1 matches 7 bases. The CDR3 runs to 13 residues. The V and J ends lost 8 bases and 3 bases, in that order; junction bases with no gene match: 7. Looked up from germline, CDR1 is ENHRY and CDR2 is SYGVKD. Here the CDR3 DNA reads TGTGCCATCGGCAACAGGGGCTTCTACGAGCAGTACTTC. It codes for CAIGNRGFYEQYF.

As DNA, the CDR3 is TGCAGCGTAATACAGGGTTACACTGAAGCTTTCTTT. Amino acids: CSVIQGYTEAFF. The chain combines TRBV29-1 with TRBJ1-1; TRBD1 might be the D (6 bases). The CDR3 is 12 residues long. Germline CDR1 and CDR2: SQVTM and ANQGSEA. Trimming cost V 6 bases and J 3 bases, with 11 bases left between them.

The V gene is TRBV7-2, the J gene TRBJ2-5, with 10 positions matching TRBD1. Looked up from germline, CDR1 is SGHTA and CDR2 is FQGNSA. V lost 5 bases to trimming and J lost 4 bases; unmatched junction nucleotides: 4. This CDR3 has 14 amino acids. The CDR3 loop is CASSQGQGGETQYF. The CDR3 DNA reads TGTGCCAGCAGCCAAGGACAGGGGGGAGAGACCCAGTACTTC.

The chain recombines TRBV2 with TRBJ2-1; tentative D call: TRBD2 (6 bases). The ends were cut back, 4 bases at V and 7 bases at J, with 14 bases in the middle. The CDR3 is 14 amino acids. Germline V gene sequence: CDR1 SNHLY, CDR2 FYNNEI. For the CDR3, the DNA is TGTGCCAGCAGTGCCGCTAGGGGAGGAAATGAGCAGTTCTTC. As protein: CASSAARGGNEQFF.

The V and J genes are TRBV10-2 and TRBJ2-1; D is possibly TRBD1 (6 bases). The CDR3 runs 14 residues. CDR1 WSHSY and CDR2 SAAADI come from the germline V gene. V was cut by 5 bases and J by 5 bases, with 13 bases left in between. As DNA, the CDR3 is TGCGCCAGCAGTTGGGCAGGGGAAGACAATGAGCAGTTCTTC. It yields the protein CASSWAGEDNEQFF.

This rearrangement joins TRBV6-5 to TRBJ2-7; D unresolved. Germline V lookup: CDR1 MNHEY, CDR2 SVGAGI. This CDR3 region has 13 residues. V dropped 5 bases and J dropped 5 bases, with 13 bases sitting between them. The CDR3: CASSRSPRDEQYF. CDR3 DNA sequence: TGTGCCAGCAGTCGGTCCCCACGGGACGAGCAGTACTTC.

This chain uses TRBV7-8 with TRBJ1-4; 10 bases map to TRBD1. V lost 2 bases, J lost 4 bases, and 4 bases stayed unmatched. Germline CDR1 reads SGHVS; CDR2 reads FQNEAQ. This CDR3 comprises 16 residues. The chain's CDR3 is CASSLRGTGDNEKLFF. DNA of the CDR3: TGTGCCAGCAGCTTACGTGGGACAGGGGATAATGAAAAACTGTTTTTT.